This entry features one T cell receptor (beta chain) sequence. Its antigen is not known. This sample stems from a study of T cell responses to AZD1222 COVID-19 vaccine. Study-level results: Among spike-specific TCRs, nearly half reportedly target unmutated variant regions. Sampling that yielded the repertoires occurred only after the peak T cell response. Along spike, vaccine-associated CD4 TCRs were found throughout, with dominance at 160-218 and 743-854. Only a handful of AZD1222 recipients tested seropositive at baseline.

Data came from immunoSEQ multiplex PCR; TCRdb stores just in-frame clones and leaves some out. The sample comprises some 130,000 clones, over 75% of which are singletons, and under 3.5% rests with the top ten. Germline lookup yields CDR1 MNHEY and CDR2 SVGEGT. V lost 6 bases and J lost 1, with 6 bases in between. CDR3 length equals 12 residues. The sample in question was peripheral blood, obtained on day 0 of AZD1222 vaccination. The gene calls are TRBV6-2 or TRBV6-3 and TRBJ1-1; no clear D gene. The TCR originated in an adult in good health. CDR3 sequence reads: CASSTRNTEAFF. In DNA, the CDR3 is TGTGCCAGCAGCACGAGGAACACTGAAGCTTTCTTT.